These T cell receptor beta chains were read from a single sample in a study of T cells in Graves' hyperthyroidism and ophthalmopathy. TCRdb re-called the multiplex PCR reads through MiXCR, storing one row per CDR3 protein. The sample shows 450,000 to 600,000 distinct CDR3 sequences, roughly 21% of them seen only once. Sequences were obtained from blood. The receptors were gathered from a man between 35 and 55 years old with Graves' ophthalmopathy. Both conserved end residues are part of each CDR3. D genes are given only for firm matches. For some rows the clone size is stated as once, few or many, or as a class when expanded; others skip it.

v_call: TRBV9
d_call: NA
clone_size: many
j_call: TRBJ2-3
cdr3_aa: CASSVTGWGTDTQYF
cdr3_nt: TGTGCCAGCAGCGTAACAGGATGGGGCACAGATACGCAGTATTTT

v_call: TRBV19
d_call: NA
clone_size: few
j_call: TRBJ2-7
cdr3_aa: CASSIDEYEQYF
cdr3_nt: TGTGCCAGTAGTATAGACGAGTACGAGCAGTACTTC

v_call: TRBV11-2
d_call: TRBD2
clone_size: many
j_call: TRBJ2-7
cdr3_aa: CASSLGAGGREQYF
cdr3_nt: TGTGCCAGCAGCTTAGGTGCGGGGGGGCGGGAGCAGTACTTC

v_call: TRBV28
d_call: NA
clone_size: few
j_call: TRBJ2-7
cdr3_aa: CASRGGGQVEQYF
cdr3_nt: TGTGCCAGCAGGGGGGGGGGGCAGGTCGAGCAGTACTTC

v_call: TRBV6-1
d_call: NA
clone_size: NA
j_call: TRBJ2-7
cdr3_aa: CAGGAASTGEQYF
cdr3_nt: TGTGCCGGGGGGGCGGCCTCAACGGGCGAGCAGTACTTC

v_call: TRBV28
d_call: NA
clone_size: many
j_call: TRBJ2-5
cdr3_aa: CASSLLARKTQYF
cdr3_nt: TGTGCCAGCAGTTTGCTAGCTAGGAAGACCCAGTACTTC

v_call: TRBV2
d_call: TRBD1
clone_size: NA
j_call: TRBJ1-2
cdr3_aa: CASRRTGGGGYTF
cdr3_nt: TGTGCCAGCAGGAGAACAGGGGGCGGCGGCTACACCTTC

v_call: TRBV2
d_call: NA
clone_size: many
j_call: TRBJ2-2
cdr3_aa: CASTKTGFVGELFF
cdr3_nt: TGTGCCAGCACCAAGACAGGTTTCGTCGGGGAGCTGTTTTTT

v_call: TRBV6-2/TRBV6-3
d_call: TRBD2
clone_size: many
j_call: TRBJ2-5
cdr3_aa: CASKEGAGGPKTQYF
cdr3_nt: TGTGCCAGCAAAGAGGGAGCGGGAGGGCCTAAGACCCAGTACTTC

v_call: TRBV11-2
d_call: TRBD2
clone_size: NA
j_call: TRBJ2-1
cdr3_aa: CASGYPPTGTSGVPSYNEQFF
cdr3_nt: TGTGCCAGCGGATACCCCCCTACCGGGACTAGCGGGGTCCCCTCCTACAATGAGCAGTTCTTC

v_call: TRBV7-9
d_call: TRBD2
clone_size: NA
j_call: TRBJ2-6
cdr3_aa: CASTPRGGRLYSGANVLTF
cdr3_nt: TGTGCCAGCACCCCTCGGGGGGGGCGCCTTTACTCTGGGGCCAACGTCCTGACTTTC

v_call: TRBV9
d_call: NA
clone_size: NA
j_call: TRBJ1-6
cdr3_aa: CASSFRGGNSPLHF
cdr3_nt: TGTGCCAGCAGTTTTCGTGGGGGTAATTCACCCCTCCACTTT

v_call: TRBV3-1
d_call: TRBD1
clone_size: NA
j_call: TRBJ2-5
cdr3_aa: CASSPGGRTGVRETQYF
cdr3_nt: TGTGCCAGCAGCCCGGGTGGGAGGACAGGGGTTCGAGAGACCCAGTACTTC

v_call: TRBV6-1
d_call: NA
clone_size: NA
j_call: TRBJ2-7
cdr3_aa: CASSETPFYEQYF
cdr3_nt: TGTGCCAGCAGTGAGACTCCGTTTTACGAGCAGTACTTC

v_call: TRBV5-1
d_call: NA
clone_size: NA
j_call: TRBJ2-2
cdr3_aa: CASSPPGRAGELFF
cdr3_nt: TGCGCCAGCAGTCCCCCAGGCCGGGCCGGGGAGCTGTTTTTT

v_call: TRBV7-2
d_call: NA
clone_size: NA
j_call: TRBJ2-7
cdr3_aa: CASSRDAGGGEQYF
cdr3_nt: TGTGCCAGCAGCCGCGACGCGGGCGGAGGAGAGCAGTACTTC

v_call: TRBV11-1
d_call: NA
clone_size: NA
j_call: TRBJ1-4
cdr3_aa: CASSLGWATNEKLFF
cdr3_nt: TGTGCCAGCAGCTTAGGATGGGCGACTAATGAAAAACTGTTTTTT

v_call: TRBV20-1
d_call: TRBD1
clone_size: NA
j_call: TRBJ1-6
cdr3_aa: CSARRDRGFYNSPLHF
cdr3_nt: TGCAGTGCTAGAAGGGACAGGGGATTCTATAATTCACCCCTCCACTTT

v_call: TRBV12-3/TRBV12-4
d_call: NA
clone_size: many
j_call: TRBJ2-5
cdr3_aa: CASSPGLAKETQYF
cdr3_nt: TGTGCCAGCAGCCCAGGACTCGCAAAAGAGACCCAGTACTTC

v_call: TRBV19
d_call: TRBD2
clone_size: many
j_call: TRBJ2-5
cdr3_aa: CASSTLSGGRETQYF
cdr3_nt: TGTGCCAGTAGTACCCTGTCGGGGGGGAGAGAGACCCAGTACTTC

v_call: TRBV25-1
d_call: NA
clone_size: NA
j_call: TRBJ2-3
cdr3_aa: CASSEPPVDTQYF
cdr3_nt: TGTGCCAGCAGTGAACCCCCCGTAGATACGCAGTATTTT

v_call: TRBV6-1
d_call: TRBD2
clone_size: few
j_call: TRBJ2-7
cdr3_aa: CASRIPEAGADEQYF
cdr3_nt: TGTGCCAGCAGGATACCCGAAGCGGGAGCAGACGAGCAGTACTTC

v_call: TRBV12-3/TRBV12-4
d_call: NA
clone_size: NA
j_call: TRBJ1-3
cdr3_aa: CASSPRGVTIYF
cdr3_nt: TGTGCCAGCAGCCCGAGAGGGGTCACCATATATTTT

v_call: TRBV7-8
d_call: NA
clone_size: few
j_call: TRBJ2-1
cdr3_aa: CASSLGGRGVNEQFF
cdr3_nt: TGTGCCAGCAGCCTCGGGGGGAGGGGGGTCAATGAGCAGTTCTTC

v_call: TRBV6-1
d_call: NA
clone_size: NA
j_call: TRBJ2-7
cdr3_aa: CASRKAGGTFNEQYF
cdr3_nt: TGTGCCAGCAGGAAAGCAGGCGGGACGTTTAACGAGCAGTACTTC

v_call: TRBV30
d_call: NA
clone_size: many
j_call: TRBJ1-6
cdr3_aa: CAWRRTGTYNSPLHF
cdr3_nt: TGTGCCTGGCGGCGGACGGGCACCTATAATTCACCCCTCCACTTT

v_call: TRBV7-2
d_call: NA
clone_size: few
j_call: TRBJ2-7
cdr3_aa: CASSPGAGTGGYEQYF
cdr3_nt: TGTGCCAGTAGTCCGGGGGCAGGGACGGGGGGCTACGAGCAGTACTTC

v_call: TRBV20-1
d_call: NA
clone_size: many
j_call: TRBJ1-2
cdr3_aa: CSALDWSYTF
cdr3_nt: TGCAGTGCCCTTGATTGGAGCTACACCTTC

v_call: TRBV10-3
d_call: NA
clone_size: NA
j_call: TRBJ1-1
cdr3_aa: CAISDTGSAEAFF
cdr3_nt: TGTGCCATCAGTGATACAGGGTCGGCTGAAGCTTTCTTT

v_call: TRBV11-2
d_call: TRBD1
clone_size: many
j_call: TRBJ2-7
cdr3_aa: CASSSAGTVSYEQYF
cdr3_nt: TGTGCCAGCAGCTCCGCCGGGACAGTCTCCTACGAGCAGTACTTC

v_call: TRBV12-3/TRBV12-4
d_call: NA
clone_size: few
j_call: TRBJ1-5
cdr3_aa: CASSTYYSNQPQHF
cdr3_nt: TGTGCCAGCAGTACCTACTATAGCAATCAGCCCCAGCATTTT

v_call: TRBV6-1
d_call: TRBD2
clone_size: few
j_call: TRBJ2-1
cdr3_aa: CASTVLAGDEQFF
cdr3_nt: TGTGCCAGCACCGTGTTAGCGGGAGATGAGCAGTTCTTC

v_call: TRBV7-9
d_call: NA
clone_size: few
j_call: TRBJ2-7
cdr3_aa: CASSSTSGKSSYEQYF
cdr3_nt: TGTGCCAGCAGCTCTACCTCGGGCAAGAGCTCCTACGAGCAGTACTTC

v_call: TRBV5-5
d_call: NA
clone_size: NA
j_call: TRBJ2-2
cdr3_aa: CASSLGTSAGELFF
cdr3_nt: TGTGCCAGCAGCTTGGGAACCTCCGCCGGGGAGCTGTTTTTT

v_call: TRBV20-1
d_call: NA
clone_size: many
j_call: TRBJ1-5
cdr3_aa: CSAGTNSNQPQHF
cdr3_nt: TGCAGTGCTGGGACTAATAGCAATCAGCCCCAGCATTTT

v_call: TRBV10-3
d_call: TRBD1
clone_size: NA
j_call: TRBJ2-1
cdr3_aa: CASVAGGGGAYNEQFF
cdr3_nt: TGTGCCAGCGTCGCAGGGGGCGGCGGGGCCTACAATGAGCAGTTCTTC

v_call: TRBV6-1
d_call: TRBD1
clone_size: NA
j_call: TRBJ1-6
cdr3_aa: CASGATTGQGDSPLHF
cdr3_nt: TGTGCCAGTGGGGCTACGACGGGACAGGGAGATTCACCCCTCCACTTT

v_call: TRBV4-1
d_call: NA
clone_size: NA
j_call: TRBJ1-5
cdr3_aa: CASSPEEGRGLQPQHF
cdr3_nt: TGCGCCAGCAGCCCGGAGGAGGGCCGGGGGCTTCAGCCCCAGCATTTT

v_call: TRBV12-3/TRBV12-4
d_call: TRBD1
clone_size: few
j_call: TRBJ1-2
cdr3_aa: CASSFWGQGLNYGYTF
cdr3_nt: TGTGCCAGCAGTTTCTGGGGACAGGGGCTTAACTATGGCTACACCTTC

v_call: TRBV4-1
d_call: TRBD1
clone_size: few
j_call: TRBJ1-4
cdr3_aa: CASSLTGTANEKLFF
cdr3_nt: TGCGCCAGCAGCCTCACCGGGACAGCTAATGAAAAACTGTTTTTT